A single T cell receptor (beta chain) is shown here with its context. Per the authors' pipeline: Reference gene primer amplification gave estimated nucleated cell counts. Clones were sequenced by immunoSEQ multiplex PCR, and TCRdb holds only the in-frame ones, with some missing. V, J and clone size derive from that table, while D and trimming were established from the DNA sequence. The table includes a few hundred thousand clones, roughly 80% detected once. The data derive from a study of blood T cell repertoires in COVID-19. As for the study in general: There were acute and convalescent COVID-19 samples, and they came from the United States, Italy and Spain. Sources were T cells, B-cell-depleted T cells, or PBMCs; the material itself was cDNA or gDNA.

The CDR3 extends over 17 amino acids. The ends lost 0 bases at V and 8 bases at J; junction bases unmatched: 12. Germline V gene lookup returns CDR1 LGHNA and CDR2 YSLEER. Sequenced material: peripheral blood. The sequence came from an elderly woman with acute or convalescent COVID-19. The V and J genes are TRBV4-3 and TRBJ1-2, with 10 nucleotides matching TRBD1. CDR3: CASSQETLGTGVFGYTF. The CDR3 region has the DNA TGCGCCAGCAGCCAAGAAACCCTAGGGACAGGGGTATTCGGCTACACCTTC.